What follows are 17 T cell receptor beta chains derived from one specimen sequenced in a study of blood T cell repertoires in COVID-19 (dated by TCRdb to 2018 to 2021). The protocol used for the library was the immunoSEQ multiplex PCR assay. TCRdb obtained this table from immuneACCESS and retained in-frame rearrangements with V and J assigned. These tables miss some clones; where compared with another copy, unresolved V genes account for less than half of the shortfall, and the remainder is unexplained. The sample data list 100,000 to 150,000 clones, and roughly 72% of these were observed just once. Roughly 5.5% of the sample lies in the top ten. Sequenced: peripheral blood. The source is a man between 60 and 75 years old with acute or convalescent COVID-19.

The rearrangement joins TRBV28 to TRBJ1-3, with D hard to call. The CDR3 has 13 residues. V lost 6 bases, J lost 3 bases, and 9 bases lay in between. The germline V gene has CDR1 MDHEN and CDR2 SYDVKM. The CDR3 region is CASSRGSGNTIYF. The CDR3 DNA is TGTGCCAGCAGCCGGGGAAGTGGAAACACCATATATTTT.

The chain has TRBV6-5 and TRBJ1-1; 8 nucleotides align to TRBD1. Trimming took 5 bases from V and 3 from J; bases not matched to a gene: 8. CDR3 length: 15 residues. Germline CDR1 MNHEY, CDR2 SVGAGI. The CDR3 region is CASSPYTGGYTEAFF. CDR3 DNA sequence: TGTGCCAGCAGTCCCTATACAGGGGGGTACACTGAAGCTTTCTTT.

The rearrangement uses TRBV5-1 and TRBJ2-7; tentatively, D is TRBD2 (6 bases). Trimming removed 3 bases at V and 5 bases at J, with 15 bases between. The CDR3 has 14 residues. In germline, CDR1 is SGHRS, CDR2 YFSETQ. CDR3 residues: CASSSGLPGDEQYF. For the CDR3, the DNA is TGCGCCAGCAGCTCCGGACTCCCGGGGGACGAGCAGTACTTC.

The J gene is TRBJ2-3, the V gene TRBV18; the match to TRBD2 covers 12 bases. V gave up 6 bases and J gave up 3 bases; unmatched junction bases: 10. The CDR3 runs to 17 residues. The germline gives CDR1 KGHSH, CDR2 LQKENI. The CDR3 coding sequence is TGTGCCAGCTCCCGGGCTAGCGGGAGGGCCGGTACAGATACGCAGTATTTT. Encoded protein: CASSRASGRAGTDTQYF.

This clone was detected only a few times. This rearrangement joins TRBV29-1 to TRBJ2-7; D call uncertain. The CDR3 runs to 11 residues. V was shortened by 1 base and J by 9 bases, with 10 bases between the two germline ends. Germline CDR1 and CDR2: SQVTM and ANQGSEA. The CDR3 protein is CSVEGSRVQYF. DNA of the CDR3: TGCAGCGTTGAAGGTTCAAGAGTGCAGTACTTC.

This chain connects TRBV21-1 to TRBJ1-2; the table's D call TRBD1 went unverified against the DNA. TRBV21-1 is given as a pseudogene. The CDR3 consists of 13 residues. The CDR3 protein is CASRFRQDYGYTF. The CDR3 DNA is TGTGCCAGCAGATTCCGACAGGACTATGGCTACACCTTC.

This chain links TRBV19 with TRBJ1-4; TRBD1 aligns across 9 bases. CDR3 size: 16 residues. V dropped 3 bases and J dropped 0; count of bases not matched to a gene: 2. CDR1 and CDR2 (germline): LNHDA, SQIVND (reference sequence). Here the CDR3 reads CASSMDRGTTNEKLFF. CDR3 DNA sequence: TGTGCCAGTAGTATGGACAGGGGTACAACTAATGAAAAACTGTTTTTT.

The chain has TRBV9 and TRBJ2-5; D is perhaps TRBD1 (5 bases). The CDR3 spans 16 residues. The germline gives CDR1 SGDLS, CDR2 YYNGEE. V lost 4 bases and J 7 bases, leaving 23 bases between the germline ends. The CDR3 DNA reads as TGTGCCAGCAGCCCAGGCCCCGATTTGGGGCCGGGGACCCAGTACTTC. Amino acids: CASSPGPDLGPGTQYF. Drawing the rest from reference TRBV9 and TRBJ2-5, the complete variable domain is DSGVTQTPKHLITATGQRVTLRCSPRSGDLSVYWYQQSLDQGLQFLIQYYNGEERAKGNILERFSAQQFPDLHSELNLSSLELGDSALYFCASSPGPDLGPGTQYFGPGTRLLVL.

The DNA for the CDR3 is TGTGCCAGCAGTGAAGGGACTAGCGGGGGACATCTAGGGGATACGCAGTATTTT. Protein: CASSEGTSGGHLGDTQYF. The rearrangement joins TRBV6-1 to TRBJ2-3, with 13 nucleotides matching TRBD2. Germline lookup yields CDR1 MNHNS and CDR2 SASEGT. With V trimmed by 1 base and J by 6 bases, 10 bases remained unmatched. This CDR3 contains 18 residues.

J is TRBJ1-2 and V is TRBV3-1 (or the pseudogene TRBV3-2); D gene ambiguous. V was cut by 8 bases and J by 7 bases, with 14 bases left in between. The CDR3 sequence is 12 residues long. Germline CDR1 reads LGHDT; CDR2 reads YNNKEL (reference sequence). CDR3 DNA sequence: TGTGCCAGCGACTCACCGGGAGGTGGCTACACCTTC. It yields the protein CASDSPGGGYTF.

This chain joins TRBV7-8 and TRBJ2-1, with D maybe TRBD2 (6 bases). The CDR3 runs to 16 residues. Germline V gene sequence: CDR1 SGHVS, CDR2 FQNEAQ. The germline V and J ends were trimmed by 6 bases and 9 bases, with 24 bases remaining between them. The CDR3 protein is CASRAGTPQYRGEQFF. The CDR3 nucleotides are TGTGCCAGCAGAGCTGGGACTCCCCAGTATCGGGGTGAGCAGTTCTTC.

This clone turned up a few times. The chain recombines TRBV6-6 with TRBJ1-2; 8 bases match TRBD1. The CDR3 totals 19 residues. The J segment lost 0 bases and the V segment lost 6 bases, leaving 18 bases of the junction unmatched. Germline values: CDR1 MNHNY, CDR2 SVGAGI (reference sequence). The CDR3 spells CASSSANRDRTVTNYGYTF. Written as DNA, the CDR3 is TGTGCCAGCAGCTCAGCTAACCGGGACAGGACGGTTACTAACTATGGCTACACCTTC.

V gene TRBV2 combines with J gene TRBJ1-3; possible D gene TRBD1, 5 bases. There are 14 residues in the CDR3. The germline V gene encodes CDR1 SNHLY and CDR2 FYNNEI. Trimming removed 6 bases at V and 0 bases at J, with 9 bases between. CDR3 nucleotide sequence: TGTGCCAGCAGGGGGGGGAACTCTGGAAACACCATATATTTT. Its translation is CASRGGNSGNTIYF.

This clone was detected only once. The sample has other DNA sequences that encode this CDR3 too. The chain links TRBV20-1 to TRBJ2-7; D gene uncertain. Trimming cost V 1 base and J 3 bases, with 4 bases left between them. Looked up from germline, CDR1 is DFQATT and CDR2 is SNEGSKA (reference sequence). The CDR3 runs to 11 residues. CDR3 amino acids: CSARAGYEQYF. The CDR3 nucleotides read TGCAGTGCTAGAGCGGGCTACGAGCAGTACTTC.

The chain carries TRBV10-3 and TRBJ1-1, with TRBD1 matching over 10 bases. Trimming cost V 8 bases and J 0 bases; bases outside gene matches: 3. Germline values: CDR1 ENHRY, CDR2 SYGVKD. The CDR3 is 14 amino acids. The CDR3 DNA follows: TGTGCCATCCGGACAGGGGGACTGAACACTGAAGCTTTCTTT. It translates to CAIRTGGLNTEAFF.

This chain joins TRBV6-6 and TRBJ2-1; D remains ambiguous. The CDR3 consists of 14 residues. V shed 0 bases and J shed 5 bases, with 8 bases lying between them. CDR1 is MNHNY and CDR2 is SVGAGI in the germline V gene (reference sequence). CDR3 coding DNA: TGTGCCAGCAGTTACTCTGACTGGAACAATGAGCAGTTCTTC. Translated, it gives CASSYSDWNNEQFF.

The chain has TRBV3-1 (or the pseudogene TRBV3-2) and TRBJ2-3, with 12 bases identical to TRBD2. This CDR3 has 16 residues. Trimming took 4 bases from V and 2 from J; bases not matched to a gene: 4. CDR1 and CDR2 (germline): LGHDT, YNNKEL (reference sequence). CDR3 DNA sequence: TGTGCCAGCAGCCTACGGACTAGCGGGGTCACAGATACGCAGTATTTT. This sequence encodes CASSLRTSGVTDTQYF.